Given below is one T cell receptor beta chain in context. This specimen belongs to a study of graft-versus-host responses after intestinal transplantation. Study-wide results and caveats: The study found high graft-versus-host to host-versus-graft clonal ratios in allografts of patients with graft-donor T cell macrochimerism. Detected in recipient marrow were GvH clones, some of which were first observed in ileum or blood. Peak levels of circulating GvH clones tracked with early post-transplant HvG declines.

The method was immunoSEQ multiplex PCR; TCRdb's version includes in-frame clones alone and lacks a portion of them. Counted here are some 22,000 clones, about 60% occurring once; the ten biggest clones make up just over 1%. Proliferating responders of the CD3+CD4+ and CD3+CD8+ phenotypes with low CFSE were sorted after the reaction. This sequence was found in a human patient who received an intestinal transplant. Here the sequenced sample was alloreactive CD4+ T cells from a mixed lymphocyte reaction culture, taken before intestinal transplant. The subset: CFSE-low proliferating T cells sorted from approximately 6-day pre-transplant mixed lymphocyte reaction (GvH or HvG direction).

The CDR3 sequence is CASSLKGGRSTDTQYF. CDR3 DNA: TGTGCCAGCAGCTTAAAGGGGGGGCGTAGCACAGATACGCAGTATTTT. The chain carries TRBV7-9 and TRBJ2-3, with D possibly being TRBD2 (7 bases). Germline CDR1 and CDR2: SEHNR and FQNEAQ (reference sequence). This CDR3 region has 16 residues. V lost 2 bases, J lost 0 bases, and 12 bases lay in between.